The clone carrying this T cell receptor beta chain was detected only once. Its antigen is unknown. PCR was performed a second time for about 7 to 12 cycles using a sample-barcoded 5' primer and a J-beta primer mix. MiXCR was run by TCRdb on the 5' RACE reads, yielding one entry per CDR3 protein. The repertoire holds about 830,000 distinct CDR3 sequences, with about 59% as singletons. This specimen belongs to a study of blood T cells in healthy people across ages. Broader study findings: Naive T cell percentage and TCR beta diversity correlated strongly.

The V and J ends lost 6 bases and 0 bases, in that order; junction bases with no gene match: 16. The germline gives CDR1 MDHEN, CDR2 SYDVKM. The CDR3 is 21 residues long. PBMCs, at least 6 million per sample, were isolated. The chain carries TRBV28 and TRBJ2-6; 11 positions agree with TRBD2. The sequence came from a man aged 30 to 39 in good health. Sequencing was carried out using blood. CDR3 sequence: CASSPVLAGGTKGSGANVLTF. CDR3 DNA: TGTGCCAGCAGCCCCGTCCTAGCGGGGGGTACCAAGGGCTCTGGGGCCAACGTCCTGACTTTC.